The 13 T cell receptor beta chains reported below all come from one sample, sequenced in a study of blood T cell repertoires in COVID-19. Sequencing was performed with immunoSEQ multiplex PCR; in TCRdb, only in-frame clones are kept and a portion is missing. The sample yields about 97,000 clones, around four fifths seen once. Source material: peripheral blood. These receptors all come from a man aged 55-75 years with active or convalescent COVID-19.

The chain employs TRBV5-1 and TRBJ2-7, with a weak D call TRBD2 (6 bases). The germline V gene encodes CDR1 SGHRS and CDR2 YFSETQ. V lost 4 bases, J lost 2 bases, and 13 bases lay in between. This CDR3 is built from 14 residues. Here the CDR3 DNA reads TGCGCCAGCAGCCAGGGACTGCGCACCTACGAGCAGTACTTC. It translates to CASSQGLRTYEQYF.

This chain uses TRBV5-6 with TRBJ2-7; 8 bases line up with TRBD1. CDR3 length: 16 residues. The junction had 9 bases not matched to a gene; V was cut back by 3 bases and J by 1 base. Germline CDR1 and CDR2: SGHDT and YYEEEE. Here the CDR3 reads CASSSGQGLRSYEQYV. The CDR3 DNA follows: TGTGCCAGCAGCTCCGGACAGGGCCTAAGGTCCTACGAGCAGTACGTC.

The gene calls are TRBV7-8 and TRBJ2-7, with TRBD2 matching over 9 bases. Germline-derived CDR1 and CDR2 are SGHVS and FQNEAQ. V lost 0 bases, J lost 7 bases, and 4 bases stayed unmatched. The CDR3 runs 14 residues. CDR3 coding DNA: TGTGCCAGCAGCTTAGCACTAGCGGGCAGGGAGCAGTACTTC. This sequence encodes CASSLALAGREQYF. Combining the CDR3 with reference TRBV7-8 and TRBJ2-7 gives the whole variable domain GAGVSQSPRYKVAKRGQDVALRCDPISGHVSLFWYQQALGQGPEFLTYFQNEAQLDKSGLPSDRFFAERPEGSVSTLKIQRTQQEDSAVYLCASSLALAGREQYFGPGTRLTVT.

This clone was seen once. V is TRBV6-5 and J is TRBJ1-6, with no clear D. CDR1 is MNHEY, CDR2 SVGAGI, per germline. The ends were cut back, 0 bases at V and 10 bases at J, with 13 bases in the middle. CDR3 length: 15 residues. The chain's CDR3 is CASSYSNSGNSPLHF. CDR3 DNA sequence: TGTGCCAGCAGTTACTCGAATTCGGGTAACTCACCCCTCCACTTT.

This chain links TRBV2 with TRBJ1-3; unclear D gene. Germline values: CDR1 SNHLY, CDR2 FYNNEI. Trimming stripped 4 bases from V and 4 bases from J, with 11 bases between. This CDR3 is 14 amino acids long. The CDR3 is CASSVASAGNTIYF. The CDR3 region has the DNA TGTGCCAGCAGTGTGGCCAGCGCGGGAAACACCATATATTTT.

V gene TRBV5-1 combines with J gene TRBJ1-1; D might be TRBD1 (5 bases). CDR3 length equals 15 residues. The V end was cut by 2 bases, the J end by 1 base, with 12 bases between. Germline CDR1 and CDR2: SGHRS and YFSETQ. The CDR3 nucleotides are TGCGCCAGCAGCTTTGGACACGCCTCGAACACTGAAGCTTTCTTT. Translated, it gives CASSFGHASNTEAFF.

The chain is built from TRBV7-9 and TRBJ1-5, with TRBD1 matching over 12 bases. The CDR3 runs 15 residues. CDR1 SEHNR and CDR2 FQNEAQ come from the germline V gene (reference sequence). Trimming at V came to 5 bases and at J to 6 bases, leaving 5 bases not matched to a gene. In DNA, the CDR3 is TGTGCCAGCAGCCAAGGGACAGGGGGCAGTCAGCCCCAGCATTTT. Its translation: CASSQGTGGSQPQHF.

In this sample, this clone turned up a few times. The V call is TRBV4-2, the J call TRBJ1-1; weak D call: TRBD1 (6 bases). The CDR3 is 14 amino acids. Germline V CDR1 and CDR2: LGHNA, YNFKEQ. Trimming took 4 bases from V and 1 from J, leaving 10 bases between them. This CDR3 is CASSREGGNTEAFF. The CDR3 DNA reads TGTGCCAGCAGCCGGGAAGGGGGGAACACTGAAGCTTTCTTT.

This chain joins TRBV7-2 and TRBJ2-3; TRBD2 matches 7 bases. CDR3 length equals 15 residues. Germline-derived CDR1 and CDR2 are SGHTA and FQGNSA. Losses at the gene ends were 3 bases for V and 2 bases for J; bases not matched to a gene: 5. This chain's CDR3 is CASSFRSGPTDTQYF. As DNA, the CDR3 is TGTGCCAGCAGCTTCCGTAGCGGGCCCACAGATACGCAGTATTTT.

The chain combines TRBV18 with TRBJ2-1; 9 bases align to TRBD2. This CDR3 region has 13 residues. After removal of 5 bases from V and 12 bases from J, the junction contained 8 bases not matched to a gene. The germline gives CDR1 KGHSH, CDR2 LQKENI. The DNA of the CDR3 is TGTGCCAGCTCAAATATAGCGGGAGAGGTGCAGTTCTTC. Protein: CASSNIAGEVQFF. Full variable domain (outside the CDR3, taken from reference TRBV18 and TRBJ2-1): NAGVMQNPRHLVRRRGQEARLRCSPMKGHSHVYWYRQLPEEGLKFMVYLQKENIIDESGMPKERFSAEFPKEGPSILRIQQVVRGDSAAYFCASSNIAGEVQFFGPGTRLTVL.

Written as DNA, the CDR3 is TGCGCCAGCAGCCCCCAAAGATCCGGGACAGGGGGCCGTGGCTACACCTTC. The encoded protein is CASSPQRSGTGGRGYTF. The rearrangement uses TRBV5-1 and TRBJ1-2; 12 bases align to TRBD1. Unmatched junction bases numbered 14, after V lost 4 bases and J lost 7 bases. This CDR3 region has 17 residues. Germline CDR1 reads SGHRS; CDR2 reads YFSETQ.

The V and J genes are TRBV4-1 and TRBJ2-1; 9 nucleotides align to TRBD2. CDR1 is MGHRA, CDR2 YSYEKL, per germline. CDR3 length: 16 amino acids. V was pared by 2 bases and J by 4 bases, with 6 bases of the junction left unmatched. The CDR3 protein is CASSQNLAGSYNEQFF. In DNA, the CDR3 is TGCGCCAGCAGCCAAAACCTAGCGGGGAGTTACAATGAGCAGTTCTTC.

The gene calls are TRBV5-1 and TRBJ2-7; 7 nucleotides line up with TRBD1. Germline V gene data show CDR1 as SGHRS and CDR2 as YFSETQ. V trimming: 3 bases; J trimming: 6 bases; junction bases outside the gene matches: 3. This CDR3 spans 12 amino acids. This CDR3 reads CASSWTGGEQYF. CDR3 bases: TGCGCCAGCAGCTGGACAGGAGGCGAGCAGTACTTC. The complete variable domain, with remaining parts taken from reference TRBV5-1 and TRBJ2-7, reads KAGVTQTPRYLIKTRGQQVTLSCSPISGHRSVSWYQQTPGQGLQFLFEYFSETQRNKGNFPGRFSGRQFSNSRSEMNVSTLELGDSALYLCASSWTGGEQYFGPGTRLTVT.